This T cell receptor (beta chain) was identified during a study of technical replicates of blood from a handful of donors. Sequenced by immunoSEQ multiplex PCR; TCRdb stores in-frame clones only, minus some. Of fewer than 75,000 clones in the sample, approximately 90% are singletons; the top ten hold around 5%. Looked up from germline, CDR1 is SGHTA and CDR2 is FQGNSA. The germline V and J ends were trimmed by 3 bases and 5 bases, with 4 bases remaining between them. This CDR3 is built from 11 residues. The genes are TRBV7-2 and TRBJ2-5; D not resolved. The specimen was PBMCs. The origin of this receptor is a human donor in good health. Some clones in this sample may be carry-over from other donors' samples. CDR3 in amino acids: CASSFLETQYF. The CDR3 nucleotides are TGTGCCAGCAGCTTCTTGGAGACCCAGTACTTC.